This T cell receptor beta chain stems from a study of shared clonotypes between healthy human individuals. With respect to this clone: Its target is not known.

Terminally differentiated effector memory CD45RA+ cells were excluded by CCR7 positive selection of CD45RO-negative cells. The donor population consisted of healthy HIV-negative adults with no recent acute infections or vaccinations. Measured with immunoSEQ multiplex PCR; TCRdb has only the in-frame clones, and not every one. The sample includes around 2,000,000 clones, about 95% of them seen just once. Whole-study results and caveats: Across subsets, estimated richness was generally greater for naive than for memory populations.

V was clipped by 5 bases and J by 4 bases, with 15 bases between them. The CDR3 is 15 residues long. CDR1 and CDR2 from the germline V gene are MDHEN and SYDVKM. The source material was naive CD8+ T cells sorted from blood. The rearrangement joins TRBV28 to TRBJ1-3; TRBD1 might be the D (6 bases). The receptor's source is a man between 18 and 29 years old in good health. The CDR3 sequence is CASSATGLGGNTIYF. The CDR3, as DNA: TGTGCCAGCAGTGCGACAGGCCTGGGGGGAAACACCATATATTTT. The variable domain in full, with the rest retrieved from reference TRBV28 and TRBJ1-3, is DVKVTQSSRYLVKRTGEKVFLECVQDMDHENMFWYRQDPGLGLRLIYFSYDVKMKEKGDIPEGYSVSREKKERFSLILESASTNQTSMYLCASSATGLGGNTIYFGEGSWLTVV.